What follows are 17 T cell receptor beta chains derived from one specimen sequenced in a study of T cell responses to AZD1222 COVID-19 vaccine. The protocol was immunoSEQ multiplex PCR, while the TCRdb copy is restricted to in-frame clones and leaves out a portion. The sample contains approximately 170,000 clones, approximately 90% of which appear only once. The sequencing here drew on peripheral blood, taken on day 0 of AZD1222 vaccination. The origin of the receptors is an adult in good health.

The gene calls are TRBV29-1 and TRBJ1-1; D is unresolved. V was cut by 4 bases and J by 0 bases, with 9 bases left in between. The germline CDR1 and CDR2 sequences are SQVTM and ANQGSEA. There are 13 residues in the CDR3. The CDR3 region has the DNA TGCAGCGTTGTTAGAAGGATGAACACTGAAGCTTTCTTT. Translating gives CSVVRRMNTEAFF. Together with reference TRBV29-1 and TRBJ1-1, the CDR3 gives the full variable domain: SAVISQKPSRDICQRGTSLTIQCQVDSQVTMMFWYRQQPGQSLTLIATANQGSEATYESGFVIDKFPISRPNLTFSTLTVSNMSPEDSSIYLCSVVRRMNTEAFFGQGTRLTVV.

The gene calls are TRBV6-2 or TRBV6-3 and TRBJ1-5; D unresolved. The CDR3 is 14 amino acids. The germline gives CDR1 MNHEY, CDR2 SVGEGT. V was clipped by 2 bases and J by 5 bases, with 10 bases between them. The DNA of the CDR3 is TGTGCCAGCAGTTACGGGGAATTTGATCAGCCCCAGCATTTT. Its protein is CASSYGEFDQPQHF.

The V call is TRBV5-1, the J call TRBJ2-7; D uncertain. The CDR3 sequence is 15 residues long. V dropped 0 bases and J dropped 0 bases, with 10 bases sitting between them. Germline loops: CDR1 SGHRS, CDR2 YFSETQ. The CDR3 coding sequence is TGCGCCAGCAGCTTGGTGGCGGCGAACTCCTACGAGCAGTACTTC. Encoded protein: CASSLVAANSYEQYF.

The chain uses TRBV4-1 and TRBJ1-5; no definite D call. The germline gives CDR1 MGHRA, CDR2 YSYEKL. V was cut by 0 bases and J by 0 bases, with 6 bases left in between. The CDR3 loop spans 15 amino acids. The CDR3 DNA follows: TGCGCCAGCAGCCAAGAATTTGCTAGCAATCAGCCCCAGCATTTT. This gives the protein CASSQEFASNQPQHF.

The V and J genes are TRBV7-9 and TRBJ1-5; 8 bases align to TRBD1. The V gene's germline CDR1 is SEHNR and CDR2 FQNEAQ (reference sequence). Trimming took 5 bases from V and 6 from J; bases not matched to a gene: 3. The length of the CDR3 is 13 residues. The CDR3: CASSPGGGQPQHF. DNA of the CDR3: TGTGCCAGCAGCCCAGGGGGCGGTCAGCCCCAGCATTTT.

The V gene is TRBV20-1, the J gene TRBJ2-1, with 8 nucleotides matching TRBD2. V lost 3 bases and J lost 3; bases outside the gene matches: 4. The CDR3 is 14 residues long. Germline V gene lookup returns CDR1 DFQATT and CDR2 SNEGSKA (reference sequence). CDR3 nucleotides: TGCAGTGCTAGTGCTAGCGGGTACTACAATGAGCAGTTCTTC. Protein product: CSASASGYYNEQFF.

V is TRBV4-2 and J is TRBJ2-1; 13 bases match TRBD2. V lost 4 bases and J lost 6; bases outside the gene matches: 6. The CDR3 sequence is 16 residues long. Germline V CDR1 and CDR2: LGHNA, YNFKEQ. CDR3 coding DNA: TGTGCCAGCAGCCGGGGGGGACTAGCGGGAATCAATGAGCAGTTCTTC. Translation: CASSRGGLAGINEQFF.

The genes are TRBV19 and TRBJ2-1; no firm D call. This CDR3 contains 13 residues. Germline lookup yields CDR1 LNHDA and CDR2 SQIVND (reference sequence). Trimming left V 3 bases short and J 10 bases short, with 13 bases between. CDR3 sequence (DNA): TGTGCCAGTAGTATGCCCGGGCCGAAGGAGCAGTTCTTC. It specifies CASSMPGPKEQFF.

This clone has only a few counts. V is TRBV5-8 and J is TRBJ1-5; D gene ambiguous. V lost 6 bases and J 1 base, leaving 14 bases between the germline ends. Germline CDR1 SGHTS, CDR2 YDEGEE. This CDR3 comprises 15 residues. In nucleotides, the CDR3 is TGTGCCAGCACCCGTAAAAGAAGCAGCAATCAGCCCCAGCATTTT. Translated: CASTRKRSSNQPQHF.

The chain uses TRBV19 and TRBJ1-4; 9 bases match TRBD1. Germline CDR1 is LNHDA and CDR2 is SQIVND (reference sequence). The ends lost 2 bases at V and 8 bases at J; junction bases unmatched: 12. The CDR3 consists of 17 residues. This CDR3 is CASSIKVGDRDGEKLFF. DNA of the CDR3: TGTGCCAGTAGTATAAAGGTGGGGGACAGGGACGGGGAAAAACTGTTTTTT.

This sequence joins TRBV5-1 and TRBJ2-2; D not certain. The germline gives CDR1 SGHRS, CDR2 YFSETQ. V shed 3 bases and J shed 4 bases, with 10 bases lying between them. This CDR3 region has 14 residues. Here the CDR3 reads CASSYYSGTGELFF. As DNA, the CDR3 is TGCGCCAGCAGCTATTACAGTGGCACCGGGGAGCTGTTTTTT. The variable domain in full, completed from reference TRBV5-1 and TRBJ2-2, reads KAGVTQTPRYLIKTRGQQVTLSCSPISGHRSVSWYQQTPGQGLQFLFEYFSETQRNKGNFPGRFSGRQFSNSRSEMNVSTLELGDSALYLCASSYYSGTGELFFGEGSRLTVL.

This chain uses TRBV7-2 with TRBJ2-6; no firm D call. V lost 1 base and J lost 0, with 13 bases in between. Germline CDR1 and CDR2: SGHTA and FQGNSA. The CDR3 has 18 residues. Written as DNA, the CDR3 is TGTGCCAGCAGCTTAGTCCCCCTATATGTCTCTGGGGCCAACGTCCTGACTTTC. This translates into CASSLVPLYVSGANVLTF. Using reference TRBV7-2 and TRBJ2-6 for the parts outside the CDR3, the full variable domain is GAGVSQSPSNKVTEKGKDVELRCDPISGHTALYWYRQSLGQGLEFLIYFQGNSAPDKSGLPSDRFSAERTGGSVSTLTIQRTQQEDSAVYLCASSLVPLYVSGANVLTFGAGSRLTVL.

The V call is TRBV28, the J call TRBJ2-1; 9 bases line up with TRBD2. The CDR3 loop spans 17 amino acids. Germline V CDR1 and CDR2: MDHEN, SYDVKM. Germline trimming cut 5 bases from V and 6 bases from J; bases unmatched to any gene: 14. CDR3 sequence reads: CASSLRRYALAGNEQFF. The CDR3 bases are TGTGCCAGCAGTCTACGGCGTTATGCACTAGCGGGCAATGAGCAGTTCTTC.

The J gene is TRBJ2-1, the V gene TRBV5-1; a weak D match, TRBD2 (5 bases). Germline values: CDR1 SGHRS, CDR2 YFSETQ. CDR3 length: 13 amino acids. V was trimmed by 4 bases and J by 8 bases, leaving 13 bases between them. CDR3 nucleotide sequence: TGCGCCAGCAGCCGGGCGGCGGACTATGAGCAGTTCTTC. Residues: CASSRAADYEQFF.

The chain is built from TRBV6-6 and TRBJ2-4; D not certain. Germline assignment: CDR1 MNHNY and CDR2 SVGAGI (reference sequence). The CDR3 is 14 amino acids. Trimming stripped 1 base from V and 2 bases from J, with 6 bases between. The CDR3 DNA reads TGTGCCAGCAGTTACTTGGAGACCAAAAACATTCAGTACTTC. Translated, it gives CASSYLETKNIQYF.

Here the CDR3 reads CASSADRWESYNEQFF. CDR3 coding DNA: TGTGCCAGCAGTGCTGATAGGTGGGAGTCCTACAATGAGCAGTTCTTC. The chain has TRBV28 and TRBJ2-1; possible D gene TRBD2, 5 bases. This CDR3 region has 16 residues. V was clipped by 5 bases and J by 1 base, with 15 bases between them. The germline gives CDR1 MDHEN, CDR2 SYDVKM.

The chain combines TRBV23-1 with TRBJ2-4; D gene uncertain. TRBV23-1 is given ORF status, its function remaining uncertain. CDR3 length: 18 amino acids. Trimming stripped 2 bases from V and 2 bases from J, with 19 bases between. CDR3 sequence reads: CASSQDPTRKTSKNIQYF. For the CDR3, the DNA is TGCGCCAGCAGTCAAGACCCGACAAGGAAGACTTCCAAAAACATTCAGTACTTC.